These 3 T cell receptor beta chains were all obtained from the same sample, sequenced in a study of identifying expanded T cells in peripheral blood. Profiling relied on immunoSEQ multiplex PCR, and the TCRdb table lists in-frame clones only, not all of them. The sample lists 100,000 to 150,000 clones, approximately 84% seen once, with roughly 3.3% in the top ten. Source material: blood. These receptors came from a person between 18 and 70 years old in good health.

The chain links TRBV5-1 to TRBJ1-2, with D maybe TRBD1 (5 bases). CDR3 length equals 15 residues. Trimming left V 6 bases short and J 5 bases short, with 20 bases between. From germline, CDR1 is SGHRS and CDR2 YFSETQ. The CDR3 bases are TGCGCCAGCACTCTGGGGGTCGGGTTGGATTATGGCTACACCTTC. This translates into CASTLGVGLDYGYTF.

This clone was observed a single time. The J gene is TRBJ1-4, the V gene TRBV5-6, with TRBD1 identical over 7 bases. The CDR3 runs 14 residues. Germline V lookup: CDR1 SGHDT, CDR2 YYEEEE. After removal of 4 bases from V and 2 bases from J, the junction contained 2 bases not matched to a gene. CDR3 DNA sequence: TGTGCCAGCAGCGGGACAGCCACTAATGAAAAACTGTTTTTT. Amino acids: CASSGTATNEKLFF.

The chain combines TRBV6-5 with TRBJ2-3; 12 bases match TRBD2. The CDR3 has 15 amino acids. Germline V gene data show CDR1 as MNHEY and CDR2 as SVGAGI. V shed 4 bases and J 4 bases; nucleotides not matched to a gene: 3. The CDR3 nucleotides are TGTGCCAGCAGTTCACTAGCGGGGGGCGCAGATACGCAGTATTTT. Its translation is CASSSLAGGADTQYF.